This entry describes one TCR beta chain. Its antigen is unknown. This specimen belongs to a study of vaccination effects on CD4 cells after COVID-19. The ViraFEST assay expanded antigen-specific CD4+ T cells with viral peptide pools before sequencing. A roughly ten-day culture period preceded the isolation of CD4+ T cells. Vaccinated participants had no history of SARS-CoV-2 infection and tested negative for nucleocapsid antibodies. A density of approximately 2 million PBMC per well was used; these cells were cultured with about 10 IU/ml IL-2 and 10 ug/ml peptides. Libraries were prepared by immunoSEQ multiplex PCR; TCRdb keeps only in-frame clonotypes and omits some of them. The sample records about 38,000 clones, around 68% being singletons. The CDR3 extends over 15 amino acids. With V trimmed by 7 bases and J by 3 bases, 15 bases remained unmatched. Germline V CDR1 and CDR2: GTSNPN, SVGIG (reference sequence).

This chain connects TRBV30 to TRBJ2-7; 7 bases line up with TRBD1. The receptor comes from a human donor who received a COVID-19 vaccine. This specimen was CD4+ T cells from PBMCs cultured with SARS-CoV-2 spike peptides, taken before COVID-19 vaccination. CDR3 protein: CAFFPARDRDYEQYF. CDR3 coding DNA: TGTGCCTTTTTCCCGGCACGGGACAGAGACTACGAGCAGTACTTC.